Shown below are 28 T cell receptor beta chains from a single sample sequenced in a study of a mutant IDH1 vaccine in newly diagnosed glioma. The repertoire was sequenced with immunoSEQ multiplex PCR; TCRdb's copy has only in-frame clones and lacks some. The repertoire holds some 57,000 clones, roughly 84% seen once, with approximately 4.5% in the top ten. Specified time point: week 35, safety follow-up. Doses comprised 300 ug of mutant IDH1 20-mer peptide each, plus topical imiquimod. These TCRs' antigens remain unknown. Material: PBMCs, obtained from a glioma patient whose treatment included an IDH1 peptide vaccine. The receptors stem from a woman aged 18-29 years with glioma.

The rearrangement uses TRBV4-1 and TRBJ2-1; D not resolved. Germline V gene lookup returns CDR1 MGHRA and CDR2 YSYEKL. There are 15 residues in the CDR3. Trimming took off 0 bases at V and 6 bases at J, with 12 bases between the two ends. The CDR3 DNA follows: TGCGCCAGCAGCCAAGATAGGATGGCGACCAATGAGCAGTTCTTC. This sequence encodes CASSQDRMATNEQFF.

V usage is TRBV9 and J usage is TRBJ2-5, with 9 bases matching TRBD2. The CDR3 loop spans 16 amino acids. Germline V gene lookup returns CDR1 SGDLS and CDR2 YYNGEE. V lost 0 bases and J lost 4; bases outside the gene matches: 7. The CDR3 spells CASSVGGLAGTETQYF. CDR3 DNA sequence: TGTGCCAGCAGCGTAGGGGGGCTAGCGGGGACAGAGACCCAGTACTTC. The entire variable domain, with the rest obtained from reference TRBV9 and TRBJ2-5, is as follows: DSGVTQTPKHLITATGQRVTLRCSPRSGDLSVYWYQQSLDQGLQFLIQYYNGEERAKGNILERFSAQQFPDLHSELNLSSLELGDSALYFCASSVGGLAGTETQYFGPGTRLLVL.

V gene TRBV29-1 combines with J gene TRBJ2-7; TRBD1 agrees at 8 bases. Germline values: CDR1 SQVTM, CDR2 ANQGSEA. J lost 6 bases, V lost 6 bases, and 10 bases had no gene match. This CDR3 has 13 amino acids. The CDR3 nucleotides read TGCAGCGTCATCGTCGGACAGGGAGTCGAGCAGTACTTC. Its protein is CSVIVGQGVEQYF.

This clone showed up just once. CDR3: CASSAAGTSYEQYF. The CDR3, as DNA: TGTGCCAGCAGCGCAGCCGGGACTTCCTACGAGCAGTACTTC. The chain links TRBV5-6 to TRBJ2-7; maybe TRBD2 (6 bases). V was cut by 4 bases and J by 1 base, with 12 bases left in between. The germline gives CDR1 SGHDT, CDR2 YYEEEE. This CDR3 spans 14 amino acids.

This clone was counted only a few times. The chain links TRBV29-1 to TRBJ1-4; 7 nucleotides match TRBD1. This CDR3 is 14 amino acids long. Germline CDR1 reads SQVTM; CDR2 reads ANQGSEA. The V and J ends lost 4 bases and 2 bases, in that order; junction bases with no gene match: 4. The CDR3 bases are TGCAGCGTTGGGCCACAGGGGACTAATGAAAAACTGTTTTTT. The encoded protein is CSVGPQGTNEKLFF.

The V call is TRBV6-5, the J call TRBJ1-3; a possible D gene is TRBD1 (6 bases). V was trimmed by 7 bases and J by 4 bases, leaving 11 bases between them. The CDR3 totals 13 residues. The V gene's germline CDR1 is MNHEY and CDR2 SVGAGI. DNA for the CDR3: TGTGCCAGCACCCGGACAGCCGGAAACACCATATATTTT. Translated: CASTRTAGNTIYF.

A few counts support this clone. This chain links TRBV10-1 with TRBJ2-1; TRBD2 aligns across 7 bases. The CDR3 runs 15 residues. Germline CDR1 WNHNN, CDR2 SYGVQD (reference sequence). V lost 8 bases to trimming and J lost 4 bases; unmatched junction nucleotides: 11. The CDR3 loop reads CASSPRLAEYNEQFF. Here the CDR3 DNA reads TGCGCCAGCTCCCCCCGGCTAGCGGAGTACAATGAGCAGTTCTTC.

V usage is TRBV19 and J usage is TRBJ2-7; 7 positions agree with TRBD2. CDR1 and CDR2 (germline): LNHDA, SQIVND (reference sequence). This CDR3 comprises 13 residues. The V segment lost 5 bases and the J segment 6 bases; nucleotides outside the gene matches: 7. CDR3 residues: CASSVRLAAEQYF. In nucleotides, the CDR3 is TGTGCCAGTAGTGTCAGACTAGCTGCCGAGCAGTACTTC.

This chain connects TRBV5-6 to TRBJ2-7, with D perhaps matching TRBD2 (5 bases). The germline V and J ends were trimmed by 0 bases and 7 bases, with 8 bases remaining between them. Germline CDR1 reads SGHDT; CDR2 reads YYEEEE. CDR3 length equals 12 residues. The CDR3 protein is CASSLGPGEQYF. The CDR3 DNA follows: TGTGCCAGCAGCTTGGGTCCGGGGGAGCAGTACTTC.

The chain uses TRBV2 and TRBJ2-3; D unclear. The CDR3 loop spans 15 amino acids. In germline, CDR1 is SNHLY, CDR2 FYNNEI. Deletions cut 0 bases from V and 4 bases from J, with 11 bases between. The CDR3 coding sequence is TGTGCCAGCAGTGAAGCGCTTCAAAGGGCAGATACGCAGTATTTT. As protein: CASSEALQRADTQYF. Looking up the rest from reference TRBV2 and TRBJ2-3 gives the full variable domain: EPEVTQTPSHQVTQMGQEVILRCVPISNHLYFYWYRQILGQKVEFLVSFYNNEISEKSEIFDDQFSVERPDGSNFTLKIRSTKLEDSAMYFCASSEALQRADTQYFGPGTRLTVL.

V usage is TRBV7-6 and J usage is TRBJ1-1, with 8 positions matching TRBD1. J was trimmed by 11 bases and V by 1 base; bases with no gene match: 9. From germline, CDR1 is SGHVS and CDR2 FNYEAQ. The CDR3 runs 14 residues. CDR3 sequence (DNA): TGTGCCAGCAGCTTAGGATCCACAGGGGGAGACGCTTTCTTT. Residues: CASSLGSTGGDAFF. Full variable domain (missing parts from reference TRBV7-6 and TRBJ1-1): GAGVSQSPRYKVTKRGQDVALRCDPISGHVSLYWYRQALGQGPEFLTYFNYEAQQDKSGLPNDRFSAERPEGSISTLTIQRTEQRDSAMYRCASSLGSTGGDAFFGQGTRLTVV.

The chain has TRBV5-6 and TRBJ1-4; D is unresolved. Germline values: CDR1 SGHDT, CDR2 YYEEEE. The ends were cut back, 4 bases at V and 7 bases at J, with 14 bases in the middle. The CDR3 has 14 amino acids. DNA for the CDR3: TGTGCCAGCAGCGCTGGACCCAGAGGTGAAAAACTGTTTTTT. Residues: CASSAGPRGEKLFF. Together with reference TRBV5-6 and TRBJ1-4, the CDR3 gives the full variable domain: DAGVTQSPTHLIKTRGQQVTLRCSPKSGHDTVSWYQQALGQGPQFIFQYYEEEERQRGNFPDRFSGHQFPNYSSELNVNALLLGDSALYLCASSAGPRGEKLFFGSGTQLSVL.

This chain connects TRBV9 to TRBJ1-1, with TRBD1 matching 7 bases. J lost 5 bases, V lost 4 bases, and 14 bases had no gene match. Germline assignment: CDR1 SGDLS and CDR2 YYNGEE. This CDR3 region has 16 residues. The CDR3 DNA reads as TGTGCCAGCAGCCCGGTCGTGGGCAGGGGGATAACTGAAGCTTTCTTT. Protein: CASSPVVGRGITEAFF.

V and J are TRBV19 and TRBJ1-4, with TRBD1 identical over 10 bases. Germline CDR1 LNHDA, CDR2 SQIVND (reference sequence). The CDR3 extends over 14 amino acids. The V gene end was trimmed by 11 bases and the J gene end by 8 bases; junction bases not matched to a gene: 11. CDR3 amino acids: CAASRGQGYEKLFF. CDR3 sequence (DNA): TGTGCCGCCTCACGGGGACAGGGGTACGAAAAACTGTTTTTT.

This clone was seen more than once but under ten times. DNA for the CDR3: TGTGCCAGCAGCCCCAACCACAATCAGCCCCAGCATTTT. It specifies CASSPNHNQPQHF. The chain uses TRBV7-2 and TRBJ1-5; no firm D call. The CDR3 has 13 amino acids. V lost 5 bases and J 3 bases, leaving 8 bases between the germline ends. CDR1 and CDR2 from the germline V gene are SGHTA and FQGNSA.

The chain is built from TRBV19 and TRBJ2-3, with 9 bases lining up with TRBD2. With 7 bases clipped from V and 5 bases from J, the junction kept 10 bases outside the gene matches. The CDR3 has 15 residues. Per the germline V gene, CDR1 is LNHDA and CDR2 is SQIVND (reference sequence). The CDR3 reads CASIGGSGSRDTQYF. In DNA form, the CDR3 reads TGTGCCAGTATCGGGGGTAGCGGGAGTAGAGATACGCAGTATTTT. The full variable domain, with the rest looked up from reference TRBV19 and TRBJ2-3, is DGGITQSPKYLFRKEGQNVTLSCEQNLNHDAMYWYRQDPGQGLRLIYYSQIVNDFQKGDIAEGYSVSREKKESFPLTVTSAQKNPTAFYLCASIGGSGSRDTQYFGPGTRLTVL.

The chain has TRBV9 and TRBJ1-1; possibly TRBD1 for D (5 bases). CDR3 length: 13 amino acids. CDR1 is SGDLS, CDR2 YYNGEE, per germline. The V end lost 4 bases, the J end lost 6 bases, and 13 bases lay between the germline ends. In DNA, the CDR3 is TGTGCCAGCAGCCGGGAGTTGGGGGCTGAAGCTTTCTTT. Residues: CASSRELGAEAFF. The variable domain in full, with the rest retrieved from reference TRBV9 and TRBJ1-1, is DSGVTQTPKHLITATGQRVTLRCSPRSGDLSVYWYQQSLDQGLQFLIQYYNGEERAKGNILERFSAQQFPDLHSELNLSSLELGDSALYFCASSRELGAEAFFGQGTRLTVV.

The chain joins TRBV6-5 to TRBJ1-2; D unresolved. Per the germline V gene, CDR1 is MNHEY and CDR2 is SVGAGI. The V gene lost 6 bases and the J gene lost 4 bases, with 9 bases spanning the gap. The CDR3 spans 12 residues. The DNA for the CDR3 is TGTGCCAGCAGCCCCGGGGTCTATGGCTACACCTTC. Translation gives CASSPGVYGYTF.

The CDR3 nucleotides are TGCGCCAGCAGCTTTGGGGAAACTAATGAAAAACTGTTTTTT. Its protein product is CASSFGETNEKLFF. This sequence joins TRBV5-1 and TRBJ1-4; D unresolved. The length of the CDR3 is 14 residues. V shed 2 bases and J shed 1 base, with 6 bases lying between them. Germline CDR1 SGHRS, CDR2 YFSETQ.

The chain uses TRBV6-5 and TRBJ2-7; D may be TRBD1 or TRBD2 (5 bases each). V was pared by 0 bases and J by 3 bases, with 15 bases between. CDR1 is MNHEY, CDR2 SVGAGI, per germline. The CDR3 extends over 16 amino acids. The CDR3 bases are TGTGCCAGCAGTTACTCTCGGCCCGGGGCGTACTACGAGCAGTACTTC. Translating it yields CASSYSRPGAYYEQYF.

This chain links TRBV9 with TRBJ2-3; 11 bases are a match to TRBD2. The CDR3 contains 15 residues. CDR1 and CDR2 from the germline V gene are SGDLS and YYNGEE. Unmatched junction bases numbered 5, after V lost 6 bases and J lost 2 bases. Here the CDR3 DNA reads TGTGCCAGCACCCCTAGCGGGGGGCCCACAGATACGCAGTATTTT. It encodes CASTPSGGPTDTQYF. The full variable domain, completed using reference TRBV9 and TRBJ2-3, is DSGVTQTPKHLITATGQRVTLRCSPRSGDLSVYWYQQSLDQGLQFLIQYYNGEERAKGNILERFSAQQFPDLHSELNLSSLELGDSALYFCASTPSGGPTDTQYFGPGTRLTVL.

The chain employs TRBV11-2 and TRBJ1-2; maybe TRBD1 (5 bases). CDR3 length equals 13 residues. Germline CDR1 SGHAT, CDR2 FQNNGV. Trimming took 5 bases from V and 4 from J, leaving 11 bases between them. CDR3 amino acids: CASSPGAVYGYTF. CDR3 in DNA: TGTGCCAGCAGCCCCGGGGCCGTCTATGGCTACACCTTC.

The rearrangement uses TRBV9 and TRBJ1-5, with a weak D call TRBD1 (6 bases). The CDR3 contains 14 residues. V lost 7 bases to trimming and J lost 0 bases, with 11 bases between them. CDR1 is SGDLS, CDR2 YYNGEE, per germline. CDR3 bases: TGTGCCAGCGGGGGAGGGGGTAGCAATCAGCCCCAGCATTTT. It encodes CASGGGGSNQPQHF.

This clone was recorded a few times. V and J are TRBV6-5 and TRBJ1-1, with unresolved D. This CDR3 has 10 amino acids. Trimming left V 8 bases short and J 5 bases short, with 6 bases between. CDR1 and CDR2 (germline): MNHEY, SVGAGI. CDR3 bases: TGTGCCAGCGGAAGGACTGAAGCTTTCTTT. This codes for CASGRTEAFF.

This rearrangement joins TRBV6-1 to TRBJ2-2; 9 nucleotides line up with TRBD1. V lost 4 bases and J lost 7; bases outside the gene matches: 10. CDR3 length: 16 amino acids. Germline values: CDR1 MNHNS, CDR2 SASEGT. The CDR3 reads CASSGAGTGSSGELFF. CDR3 nucleotides: TGTGCCAGCAGTGGAGCCGGGACAGGGTCCAGCGGGGAGCTGTTTTTT.

V usage is TRBV6-5 and J usage is TRBJ2-5; TRBD2 agrees at 7 bases. The CDR3 is made up of 14 amino acids. From germline, CDR1 is MNHEY and CDR2 SVGAGI. Trimming removed 2 bases from V and 2 bases from J; junction bases left unmatched: 2. The CDR3 region has the DNA TGTGCCAGCAGTTACCGGCGGGAGCAAGAGACCCAGTACTTC. It yields the protein CASSYRREQETQYF.

The chain employs TRBV5-1 and TRBJ2-7, with D uncertain. Trimming left V 5 bases short and J 3 bases short, with 12 bases between. There are 13 residues in the CDR3. Germline assignment: CDR1 SGHRS and CDR2 YFSETQ. The CDR3 DNA reads as TGCGCCAGCAGGTACTTTCGGAGCTACGAGCAGTACTTC. Translated: CASRYFRSYEQYF.

V is TRBV7-9 and J is TRBJ2-5, with D perhaps matching TRBD2 (6 bases). The CDR3 length is 16 residues. V was trimmed by 2 bases and J by 5 bases, leaving 18 bases between them. The germline CDR1 and CDR2 sequences are SEHNR and FQNEAQ (reference sequence). Here the CDR3 reads CASSLTGGVSQETQYF. CDR3 nucleotides: TGTGCCAGCAGCTTAACGGGCGGGGTGTCACAGGAGACCCAGTACTTC. The full variable domain, with the rest looked up from reference TRBV7-9 and TRBJ2-5, is DTGVSQNPRHKITKRGQNVTFRCDPISEHNRLYWYRQTLGQGPEFLTYFQNEAQLEKSRLLSDRFSAERPKGSFSTLEIQRTEQGDSAMYLCASSLTGGVSQETQYFGPGTRLLVL.